The 19 T cell receptor beta chains in this list originate from one sample, sequenced in a study of T-cell reconstitution after alpha-beta-depleted transplantation in children. Using unique molecular identifiers, the investigators prepared the TCRbeta library. TCRdb analysed the PCR reads with MiXCR anew, one entry per CDR3 protein. The data contain about 420,000 distinct CDR3 sequences, around 15% of them singletons. Sequencing used PBMCs, mostly from graft donor cells, obtained 360 days after TCRalphabeta/CD19-depleted stem cell transplant. All receptors derive from a boy in the first two years of life who had a stem cell transplant for Wiskott-Aldrich syndrome, so the T cells may come from the graft donor.

The chain joins TRBV20-1 to TRBJ2-1, with D perhaps matching TRBD1 (6 bases). CDR1 and CDR2 (germline): DFQATT, SNEGSKA (reference sequence). Trimming took off 2 bases at V and 4 bases at J, with 15 bases between the two ends. The CDR3 sequence is 15 residues long. The CDR3 region is CSARWVGTPYNEQFF. In DNA form, the CDR3 reads TGCAGTGCTAGATGGGTCGGGACACCATACAATGAGCAGTTCTTC.

The V gene is TRBV7-9, the J gene TRBJ2-1, with TRBD1 matching 8 bases. The J segment lost 2 bases and the V segment lost 4 bases, leaving 7 bases of the junction unmatched. Germline assignment: CDR1 SEHNR and CDR2 FQNEAQ (reference sequence). CDR3 length: 16 amino acids. CDR3 residues: CASSSRQGPPYNEQFF. The CDR3 DNA follows: TGTGCCAGCAGCTCCCGACAGGGGCCACCCTACAATGAGCAGTTCTTC. Based on the CDR3 plus reference TRBV7-9 and TRBJ2-1, the full variable domain is DTGVSQNPRHKITKRGQNVTFRCDPISEHNRLYWYRQTLGQGPEFLTYFQNEAQLEKSRLLSDRFSAERPKGSFSTLEIQRTEQGDSAMYLCASSSRQGPPYNEQFFGPGTRLTVL.

The chain combines TRBV19 with TRBJ1-3; D unresolved. Germline values: CDR1 LNHDA, CDR2 SQIVND (reference sequence). V shed 3 bases and J shed 2 bases, with 11 bases lying between them. This CDR3 has 15 residues. The CDR3 sequence: CASSIEGSAGNTIYF. The CDR3 region has the DNA TGTGCCAGTAGTATTGAGGGAAGTGCTGGAAACACCATATATTTT.

The chain joins TRBV11-3 to TRBJ2-1; D is unclear. Germline V gene lookup returns CDR1 SGHNT and CDR2 YENEEA. Trimming took off 8 bases at V and 15 bases at J, with 17 bases between the two ends. CDR3 length: 11 amino acids. The CDR3 coding sequence is TGTGCCAGCGCCGCGGCGTACCAACTGTTCTTC. Protein product: CASAAAYQLFF. The full variable domain, in which reference TRBV11-3 and TRBJ2-1 provide the parts outside the CDR3, is EAGVVQSPRYKIIEKKQPVAFWCNPISGHNTLYWYLQNLGQGPELLIRYENEEAVDDSQLPKDRFSAERLKGVDSTLKIQPAELGDSAVYLCASAAAYQLFFGPGTRLTVL.

This chain connects TRBV13 to TRBJ2-7; maybe TRBD1 (6 bases). The ends were cut back, 2 bases at V and 3 bases at J, with 8 bases in the middle. The CDR3 covers 13 residues. Germline lookup yields CDR1 PRHDT and CDR2 FYEKMQ (reference sequence). The CDR3 DNA is TGTGCCAGCAGCTTACAGGGGTTCTACGAGCAGTACTTC. Protein: CASSLQGFYEQYF.

A few counts support this clonotype. The rearrangement links TRBV28 to TRBJ2-7, with D unresolved. Germline V gene lookup returns CDR1 MDHEN and CDR2 SYDVKM. The CDR3 loop spans 12 amino acids. V lost 8 bases, J lost 9 bases, and 17 bases lay in between. CDR3: CASQPPGGGQYF. The CDR3 DNA follows: TGTGCCAGCCAACCCCCAGGTGGCGGGCAGTACTTC.

This clonotype was counted between two and nine times. V is TRBV24-1 and J is TRBJ2-2; 9 nucleotides agree with TRBD2. This CDR3 spans 13 amino acids. The V gene end was trimmed by 7 bases and the J gene end by 6 bases; junction bases not matched to a gene: 2. CDR1 is KGHDR, CDR2 SFDVKD, per germline. CDR3 in amino acids: CATRAGGSGELFF. CDR3 DNA: TGTGCCACCAGAGCGGGAGGATCCGGGGAGCTGTTTTTT.

The chain joins TRBV29-1 to TRBJ2-5; D possibly uses TRBD1 or TRBD2 (5 bases each). V dropped 2 bases and J dropped 1 base, with 8 bases sitting between them. The germline gives CDR1 SQVTM, CDR2 ANQGSEA. The CDR3 length is 13 residues. The CDR3 DNA sequence: TGCAGCGTTGAACGGGACGGCCAAGAGACCCAGTACTTC. It is translated as CSVERDGQETQYF.

The genes are TRBV12-3 or TRBV12-4 and TRBJ2-3; D not certain. The CDR3 spans 13 residues. V gave up 3 bases and J gave up 3 bases, with 7 bases separating them. The CDR3 spells CASSFFGTDTQYF. CDR3 DNA: TGTGCCAGCAGTTTCTTCGGGACAGATACGCAGTATTTT.

Only a few counts were recorded for this clonotype. The V and J genes are TRBV4-2 and TRBJ2-1; a possible D gene is TRBD2 (5 bases). Germline V gene data show CDR1 as LGHNA and CDR2 as YNFKEQ. Trimming cost V 1 base and J 4 bases, with 5 bases left between them. The CDR3 contains 13 residues. DNA for the CDR3: TGTGCCAGCAGCCAAGGCGGGTACAATGAGCAGTTCTTC. Residues: CASSQGGYNEQFF.

This chain links TRBV7-6 with TRBJ2-5; D tentatively fits TRBD1 or TRBD2 (5 bases each). Germline lookup yields CDR1 SGHVS and CDR2 FNYEAQ. V dropped 4 bases and J dropped 5 bases, with 20 bases sitting between them. The CDR3 loop spans 16 amino acids. The CDR3 loop is CASSSLRGQGNETQYF. In nucleotides, the CDR3 is TGTGCCAGCAGCTCTTTGAGGGGCCAGGGTAATGAGACCCAGTACTTC.

This chain joins TRBV4-1 and TRBJ2-5, with D possibly matching TRBD1 (5 bases). V was shortened by 0 bases and J by 1 base, with 9 bases between the two germline ends. Germline V CDR1 and CDR2: MGHRA, YSYEKL. This CDR3 spans 15 amino acids. In DNA, the CDR3 is TGCGCCAGCAGCCAAGAGGCCGACAGCCAAGAGACCCAGTACTTC. It specifies CASSQEADSQETQYF.

This clonotype was counted only a few times. The rearrangement links TRBV6-2 or TRBV6-3 to TRBJ2-7; 7 positions agree with TRBD2. CDR1 and CDR2 (germline): MNHEY, SVGEGT. The trim removed 0 bases at V and 0 bases at J, leaving 14 bases unmatched. The CDR3 has 19 residues. The CDR3 region is CASSYSILMGGSFSYEQYF. CDR3 in DNA: TGTGCCAGCAGTTACTCGATACTAATGGGCGGGAGCTTCTCCTACGAGCAGTACTTC.

This clonotype occurred a few times. The gene calls are TRBV7-2 and TRBJ2-7, with unresolved D. The V and J ends lost 2 bases and 2 bases respectively, with 7 bases between them. This CDR3 contains 13 residues. Germline loops: CDR1 SGHTA, CDR2 FQGNSA. The CDR3: CASSLMDPYEQYF. DNA of the CDR3: TGTGCCAGCAGCTTAATGGATCCCTACGAGCAGTACTTC.

This clonotype was recorded a few times. The chain has TRBV20-1 and TRBJ2-3, with TRBD2 matching over 10 bases. The V and J ends lost 3 bases and 4 bases, in that order; junction bases with no gene match: 4. The CDR3 is 14 residues long. The germline gives CDR1 DFQATT, CDR2 SNEGSKA (reference sequence). This chain's CDR3 is CSARVAGGADTQYF. The CDR3 nucleotides read TGCAGTGCTAGGGTAGCGGGGGGCGCAGATACGCAGTATTTT.

This chain links TRBV11-1 with TRBJ2-3; 11 bases line up with TRBD2. Germline CDR1 and CDR2: SGHAT and FQDESV (reference sequence). The CDR3 length is 18 residues. The V segment lost 0 bases and the J segment 5 bases; nucleotides outside the gene matches: 10. For the CDR3, the DNA is TGTGCCAGCAGCTTAGCGAATAGAACTAGCGGGAGCGGAGATACGCAGTATTTT. It specifies CASSLANRTSGSGDTQYF.

The table lists this clonotype with a few counts. This chain links TRBV20-1 with TRBJ2-3, with D unresolved. Germline V gives CDR1 DFQATT, CDR2 SNEGSKA (reference sequence). The CDR3 sequence is 12 residues long. V lost 6 bases and J 4 bases, leaving 11 bases between the germline ends. The CDR3 sequence: CSAGIWADTQYF. The DNA for the CDR3 is TGCAGTGCCGGCATCTGGGCAGATACGCAGTATTTT.

This clonotype has just a few counts. The chain is built from TRBV29-1 and TRBJ2-7; 8 bases match TRBD1. Germline V gene lookup returns CDR1 SQVTM and CDR2 ANQGSEA. V was clipped by 7 bases and J by 1 base; unmatched bases: 3. The CDR3 runs 12 residues. As DNA, the CDR3 is TGCAGCGGGACAGGGACGTCCTACGAGCAGTACTTC. Protein: CSGTGTSYEQYF.

The V call is TRBV24-1, the J call TRBJ2-3, with D tentatively TRBD2 (5 bases). V was shortened by 2 bases and J by 4 bases, with 6 bases between the two germline ends. The CDR3 contains 13 residues. Germline CDR1 KGHDR, CDR2 SFDVKD. In nucleotides, the CDR3 is TGTGCCACCAGTGATTGGGGAGCAGATACGCAGTATTTT. It translates to CATSDWGADTQYF.